Given below is one TCR beta chain in context. Its antigen is undetermined. This sample was taken from a study of immune evolution from preneoplasia to lung adenocarcinoma. Macro-dissection enriched premalignant or tumor cells before nucleic acid extraction. V gave up 6 bases and J gave up 3 bases; unmatched junction bases: 7. Germline loops: CDR1 MNHEY, CDR2 SVGAGI. The CDR3 extends over 15 amino acids. General study findings and limits: From normal lung to invasive adenocarcinoma, top clone frequencies appeared to decrease.

Sequencing was performed with immunoSEQ multiplex PCR; in TCRdb, only in-frame clones are kept and a portion is missing. The sample consists of over 6,000 clones, about three quarters of them appearing once. The gene calls are TRBV6-5 and TRBJ2-1, with 8 bases identical to TRBD2. Source material: FFPE invasive lung adenocarcinoma tissue. This TCR came from a person between 50 and 60 years old with lung adenocarcinoma. CDR3 region: CASSQAGTSYNEQFF. The CDR3 nucleotides are TGTGCCAGCAGCCAGGCCGGGACTAGCTACAATGAGCAGTTCTTC.